This T cell receptor beta chain was sequenced during a study of monozygotic twins with inflammatory bowel disease. The study's findings and limits: For IBD patients, clonotypes shared with others were fewer than for healthy twins, especially with disease activity.

Looked up from germline, CDR1 is SQVTM and CDR2 is ANQGSEA. The CDR3 is 13 residues long. UMIs that had a 6-nucleotide sample barcode were put in using template switching. TCRdb reprocessed the 5' RACE reads and stores each CDR3 protein as one record, lacking DNA. This repertoire includes some 160,000 distinct CDR3 sequences. A word on this clonotype: Its antigen is undetermined.

The TCR comes from a human donor with ulcerative colitis or Crohn's disease, or a healthy co-twin of an affected twin (not recorded which). This sequence joins TRBV29-1 and TRBJ2-1. The sequenced sample was blood. The CDR3 here is CSADSSSYNEQFF.